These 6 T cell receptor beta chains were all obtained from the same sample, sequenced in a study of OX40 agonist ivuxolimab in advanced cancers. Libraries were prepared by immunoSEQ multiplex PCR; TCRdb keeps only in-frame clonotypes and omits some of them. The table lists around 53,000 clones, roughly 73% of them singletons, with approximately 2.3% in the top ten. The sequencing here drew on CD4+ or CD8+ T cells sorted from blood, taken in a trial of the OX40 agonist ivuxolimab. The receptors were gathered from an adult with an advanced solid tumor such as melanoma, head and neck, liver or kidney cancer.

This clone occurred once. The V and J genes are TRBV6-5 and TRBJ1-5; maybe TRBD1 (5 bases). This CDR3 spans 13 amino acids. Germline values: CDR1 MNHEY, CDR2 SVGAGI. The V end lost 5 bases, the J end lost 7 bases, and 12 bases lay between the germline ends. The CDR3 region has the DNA TGTGCCAGCAGTGAAGGGGTGGGGCAGCCCCAGCATTTT. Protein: CASSEGVGQPQHF.

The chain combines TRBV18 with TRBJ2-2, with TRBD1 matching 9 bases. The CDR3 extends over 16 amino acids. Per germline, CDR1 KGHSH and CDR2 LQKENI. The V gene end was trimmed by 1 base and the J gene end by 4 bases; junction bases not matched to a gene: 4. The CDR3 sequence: CASSPRGQGGTGELFF. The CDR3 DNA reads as TGTGCCAGCTCACCACGGGGACAGGGTGGCACCGGGGAGCTGTTTTTT.

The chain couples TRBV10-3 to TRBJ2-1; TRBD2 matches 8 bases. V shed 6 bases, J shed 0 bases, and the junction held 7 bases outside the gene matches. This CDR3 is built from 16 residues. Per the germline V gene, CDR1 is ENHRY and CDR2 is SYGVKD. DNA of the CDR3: TGTGCCATCAGCCTTACCGGGACTAGCTCCTACAATGAGCAGTTCTTC. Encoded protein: CAISLTGTSSYNEQFF.

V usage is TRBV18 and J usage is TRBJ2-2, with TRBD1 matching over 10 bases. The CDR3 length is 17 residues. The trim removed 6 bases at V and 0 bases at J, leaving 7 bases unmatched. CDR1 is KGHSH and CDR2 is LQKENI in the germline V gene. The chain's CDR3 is CASSFDRGPANTGELFF. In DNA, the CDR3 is TGTGCCAGCTCGTTCGACAGGGGGCCCGCGAACACCGGGGAGCTGTTTTTT.

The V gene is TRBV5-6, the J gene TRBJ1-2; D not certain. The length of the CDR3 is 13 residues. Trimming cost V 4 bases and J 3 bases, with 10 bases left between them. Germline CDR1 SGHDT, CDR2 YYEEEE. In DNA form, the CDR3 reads TGTGCCAGCAGCCGGACCACGGACTATGGCTACACCTTC. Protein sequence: CASSRTTDYGYTF.

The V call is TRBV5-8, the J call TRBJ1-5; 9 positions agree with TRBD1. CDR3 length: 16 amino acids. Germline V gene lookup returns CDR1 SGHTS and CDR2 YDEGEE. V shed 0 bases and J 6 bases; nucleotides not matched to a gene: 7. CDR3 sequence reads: CASSLGDRVSSQPQHF. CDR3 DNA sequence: TGTGCCAGCAGCTTGGGGGACAGGGTCTCGAGTCAGCCCCAGCATTTT. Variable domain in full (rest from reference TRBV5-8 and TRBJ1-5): EAGVTQSPTHLIKTRGQQATLRCSPISGHTSVYWYQQALGLGLQFLLWYDEGEERNRGNFPPRFSGRQFPNYSSELNVNALELEDSALYLCASSLGDRVSSQPQHFGDGTRLSIL.